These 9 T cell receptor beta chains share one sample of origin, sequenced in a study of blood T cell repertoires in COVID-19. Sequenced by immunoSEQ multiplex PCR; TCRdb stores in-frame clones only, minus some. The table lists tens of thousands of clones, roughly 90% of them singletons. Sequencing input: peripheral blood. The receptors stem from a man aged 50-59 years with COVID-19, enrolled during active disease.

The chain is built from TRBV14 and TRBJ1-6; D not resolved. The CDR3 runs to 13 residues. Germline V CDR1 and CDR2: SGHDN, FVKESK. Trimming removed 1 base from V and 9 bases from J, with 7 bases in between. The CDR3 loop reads CASSQVSLSPLHF. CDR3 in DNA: TGTGCCAGCAGCCAAGTGAGTCTTTCACCCCTCCACTTT.

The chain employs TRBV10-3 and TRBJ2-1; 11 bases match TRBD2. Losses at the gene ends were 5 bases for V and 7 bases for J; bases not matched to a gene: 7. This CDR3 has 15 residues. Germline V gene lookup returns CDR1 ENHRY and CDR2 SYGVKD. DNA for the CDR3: TGTGCCATCAGTAATAGCGGGGGGGCAGAAAATGAGCAGTTCTTC. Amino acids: CAISNSGGAENEQFF.

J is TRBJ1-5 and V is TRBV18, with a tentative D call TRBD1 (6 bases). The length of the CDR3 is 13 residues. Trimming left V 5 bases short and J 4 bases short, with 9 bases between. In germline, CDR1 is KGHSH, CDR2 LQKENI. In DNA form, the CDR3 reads TGTGCCAGCTCAGATGACAGGAATCAGCCCCAGCATTTT. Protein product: CASSDDRNQPQHF.

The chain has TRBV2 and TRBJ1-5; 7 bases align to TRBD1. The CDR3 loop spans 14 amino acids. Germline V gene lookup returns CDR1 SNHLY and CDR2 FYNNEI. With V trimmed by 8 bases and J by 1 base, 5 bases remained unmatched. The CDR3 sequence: CASRKGASNQPQHF. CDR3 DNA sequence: TGTGCCAGCCGGAAGGGGGCGAGCAATCAGCCCCAGCATTTT.

Here the CDR3 reads CASSPGQGWTEFF. Here the CDR3 DNA reads TGTGCCAGCTCACCCGGACAGGGGTGGACTGAGTTCTTC. The chain recombines TRBV18 with TRBJ2-1; 9 bases fit TRBD1. The junction had 8 bases not matched to a gene; V was cut back by 3 bases and J by 14 bases. CDR3 length: 13 residues. Germline CDR1 is KGHSH and CDR2 is LQKENI.

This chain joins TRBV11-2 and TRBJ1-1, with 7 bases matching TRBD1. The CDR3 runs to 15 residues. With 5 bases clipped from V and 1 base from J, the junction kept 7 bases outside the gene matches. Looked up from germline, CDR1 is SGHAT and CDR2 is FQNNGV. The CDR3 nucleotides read TGTGCCAGCAGCCGCTTCCGGGACAGGAACACTGAAGCTTTCTTT. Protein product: CASSRFRDRNTEAFF.

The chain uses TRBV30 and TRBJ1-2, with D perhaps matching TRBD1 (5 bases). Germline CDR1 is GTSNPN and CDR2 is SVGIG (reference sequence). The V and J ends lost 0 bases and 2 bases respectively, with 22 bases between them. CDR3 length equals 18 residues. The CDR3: CAWSVLGRGTNSNYGYTF. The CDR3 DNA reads TGTGCCTGGAGTGTACTAGGGAGGGGAACCAATTCAAACTATGGCTACACCTTC.

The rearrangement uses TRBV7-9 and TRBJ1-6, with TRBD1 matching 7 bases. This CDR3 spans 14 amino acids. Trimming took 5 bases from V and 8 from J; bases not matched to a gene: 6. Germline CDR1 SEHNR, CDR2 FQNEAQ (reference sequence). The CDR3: CASSPGTAYSPLHF. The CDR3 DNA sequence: TGTGCCAGCAGCCCTGGGACAGCCTATTCACCCCTCCACTTT.

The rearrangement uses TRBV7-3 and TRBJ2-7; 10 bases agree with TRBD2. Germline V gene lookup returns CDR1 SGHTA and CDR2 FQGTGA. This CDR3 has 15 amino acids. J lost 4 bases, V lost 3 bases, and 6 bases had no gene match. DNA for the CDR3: TGTGCCAGCAGCTTGGAAAGCGGGGGGGCTTACGAGCAGTACTTC. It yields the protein CASSLESGGAYEQYF.